The clone carrying this TCR beta chain has a single count. Its specificity is not known. The data originate from a study of cytomegalovirus exposure and HLA in healthy donors. Study-level background: HLA-typed donors were the source of about 85 million unique TCRs, which an early data release held.

The primer mix had 60 Vbeta and 13 Jbeta primers. Method: immunoSEQ multiplex PCR; TCRdb's copy keeps in-frame clones and lacks some. The data show some 200,000 clones, just over 75% seen once. Regarding donors, all were healthy bone marrow donors. Study-wide findings and caveats: Most TCR sequences were rare, but some public TCRs occurred in many donors. The study labeled 180 or so TCR beta chains cytomegalovirus-associated.

CDR1 is MDHEN and CDR2 is SYDVKM in the germline V gene. This CDR3 has 15 residues. V lost 8 bases and J lost 6, with 22 bases in between. This sequence joins TRBV28 and TRBJ1-2; D remains unclear. The receptor comes from a woman aged 60-75 years in good health and CMV-seropositive. The source material was PBMCs. CDR3: CASRVSFGLGDGYTF. Written as DNA, the CDR3 is TGTGCCAGCCGGGTGTCCTTTGGCCTAGGAGATGGCTACACCTTC.